This entry features one T cell receptor beta chain sequence. Its antigen is undetermined. Clones were read by immunoSEQ multiplex PCR, and TCRdb kept only the in-frame ones, dropping some. The repertoire holds a few million clones, approximately 94% seen once, with 0.1% to 0.15% in the top ten. A CD45RA+ naive subset and a CD45RA-negative memory subset were split from CD4+ cells. V shed 0 bases and J shed 6 bases, with 13 bases lying between them. The CDR3 runs to 14 residues. CDR1 is SGDLS, CDR2 YYNGEE, per germline. This specimen belongs to a study of shared clonotypes between healthy human individuals. The wider study: In total, the donors were a couple of women and a few men aged 18 to 49. A donor's plate count was three for CD4 naive and three for CD4 memory; CD8 naive had two and CD8 memory one.

The study, taken as a whole, reports: Shared across a few donors were roughly 5.3% of the naive CD4 clonotypes.

The chain recombines TRBV9 with TRBJ2-7; D possibly corresponds to TRBD2 (7 bases). Source material: naive CD4+ T cells sorted from blood. Regarding subset: CD45RA+ positively selected. The receptor was isolated from a man aged 18 to 29 in good health. The DNA for the CDR3 is TGTGCCAGCAGCGTAGTCGGGGGGCTCTCCGAGCAGTACTTC. It codes for CASSVVGGLSEQYF.